These T cell receptor beta chains were read from a single sample in a study of CD8+CD57+ T cells in acquired aplastic anemia. TCRdb re-analysed the reads in MiXCR, keeping a single row per CDR3 protein. Seen here are hundreds of thousands of distinct CDR3 sequences, approximately 70% observed once, and the top ten hold under 4.5%. The sequencing sample was made of sorted CD4+, CD8+, or CD8+CD57+ T cells (not recorded which) from PBMCs. These TCRs come from a human donor in good health, serving as a control. Both conserved end residues are part of each CDR3. Each record gives: clone size, D gene, V gene, J gene, CDR3 DNA, CDR3 protein. The D gene is left open where the match is weak. A row's size may be missing; if present it is once, few, many or a size class.

clone size: once; D gene: NA; V gene: TRBV11-2; J gene: TRBJ1-1; CDR3 DNA: TGTGCCAGCAGCTTATGGCCAGGGGATTTGGTAACTGAAGCTTTCTTT; CDR3 protein: CASSLWPGDLVTEAFF
clone size: NA; D gene: NA; V gene: TRBV4-2; J gene: TRBJ1-1; CDR3 DNA: TGTGCCAGCAGTGAATATGACAGTCTCATGAACACTGAAGCTTTCTTT; CDR3 protein: CASSEYDSLMNTEAFF
clone size: many; D gene: NA; V gene: TRBV7-2; J gene: TRBJ1-2; CDR3 DNA: TGTGCCAGCAGCTTTAACAGGGCAGATGGCTACACCTTC; CDR3 protein: CASSFNRADGYTF
clone size: NA; D gene: NA; V gene: TRBV7-2; J gene: TRBJ2-7; CDR3 DNA: TGTGCCAGCAGCTTGGGCACCAGGGCCGGTTACGAGCAGTACTTC; CDR3 protein: CASSLGTRAGYEQYF
clone size: NA; D gene: NA; V gene: TRBV7-3; J gene: TRBJ1-4; CDR3 DNA: TGTGCCAGCAGCCATGATAGGAACACTGAAGCTTTCTTTTTT; CDR3 protein: CASSHDRNTEAFFF
clone size: NA; D gene: NA; V gene: TRBV7-3; J gene: TRBJ1-3; CDR3 DNA: TGTGCCAGCAGCGCGAGGGTCTCTGGAAACACCATATATTTT; CDR3 protein: CASSARVSGNTIYF
clone size: NA; D gene: NA; V gene: TRBV9; J gene: TRBJ2-3; CDR3 DNA: TGTGCCAGCAGCGCGCCGGGGCAGGAAGATACGCAGTATTTT; CDR3 protein: CASSAPGQEDTQYF
clone size: NA; D gene: NA; V gene: TRBV5-6; J gene: TRBJ2-7; CDR3 DNA: TGTGCCAGCAAAGGGCGGACCTCCTACGAGCAGTACTTC; CDR3 protein: CASKGRTSYEQYF
clone size: many; D gene: NA; V gene: TRBV9; J gene: TRBJ2-3; CDR3 DNA: TGTGCCAGCAGCGTACCGGGCACAGATACGCAGTATTTT; CDR3 protein: CASSVPGTDTQYF
clone size: NA; D gene: TRBD1; V gene: TRBV6-1; J gene: TRBJ2-5; CDR3 DNA: TGTGCCACCCCTAACCGGGGACAGGGGGCAGGAGAGACCCAGTACTTC; CDR3 protein: CATPNRGQGAGETQYF
clone size: NA; D gene: NA; V gene: TRBV19; J gene: TRBJ1-2; CDR3 DNA: TGTGCCAGTACCCCTGGGGATACGGGGGCCCGGGCGTATGGCTACACCTTC; CDR3 protein: CASTPGDTGARAYGYTF
clone size: many; D gene: TRBD1; V gene: TRBV9; J gene: TRBJ2-1; CDR3 DNA: TGTGCCAGCAGCGTAGGGGGGACAGGGAGCAATGAGCAGTTCTTC; CDR3 protein: CASSVGGTGSNEQFF
clone size: NA; D gene: NA; V gene: TRBV20-1; J gene: TRBJ1-3; CDR3 DNA: TGCAGTGCCGGCCGGGACGGCCACTCTGGAAACACCATATATTTT; CDR3 protein: CSAGRDGHSGNTIYF
clone size: NA; D gene: NA; V gene: TRBV5-8; J gene: TRBJ2-5; CDR3 DNA: TGTGCCAGCAGCTTGGAGGCGTCGACGGGAGAGCAGTACTTC; CDR3 protein: CASSLEASTGEQYF
clone size: medium-sized; D gene: NA; V gene: TRBV29-1; J gene: TRBJ1-6; CDR3 DNA: TGCAGCGTTGGGCAGGACGCCGATTCACCCCTCCACTTT; CDR3 protein: CSVGQDADSPLHF
clone size: NA; D gene: NA; V gene: TRBV7-9; J gene: TRBJ2-7; CDR3 DNA: TGTGCCAGCAGCGTAGGACGGTCTCACACTGAGGCTTTCTTC; CDR3 protein: CASSVGRSHTEAFF
clone size: many; D gene: NA; V gene: TRBV19; J gene: TRBJ1-2; CDR3 DNA: TGTGCCAGTAGTACCCCTGGCCGAAACTTGGGACACTACACCTTC; CDR3 protein: CASSTPGRNLGHYTF
clone size: many; D gene: NA; V gene: TRBV6-2/TRBV6-3; J gene: TRBJ2-7; CDR3 DNA: TGTGCCAGCAGGGAGACCGTCCTGGGGGAGCAGTACTTC; CDR3 protein: CASRETVLGEQYF
clone size: NA; D gene: TRBD1; V gene: TRBV14; J gene: TRBJ2-5; CDR3 DNA: TGTGCCAGCAGCTTCGCGACAGGGAAGGGTGAGACCCAGTACTTC; CDR3 protein: CASSFATGKGETQYF
clone size: NA; D gene: NA; V gene: TRBV5-5; J gene: TRBJ2-7; CDR3 DNA: TGTGCCAGCAGCTTCCATGTACAGGGCTACGAGCAGTACTTC; CDR3 protein: CASSFHVQGYEQYF
clone size: NA; D gene: NA; V gene: TRBV20-1; J gene: TRBJ2-7; CDR3 DNA: TGCAGTGCCCAACTCCCTCAATCTATCTCCTACGAGCAGTACTTC; CDR3 protein: CSAQLPQSISYEQYF
clone size: NA; D gene: NA; V gene: TRBV9; J gene: TRBJ1-2; CDR3 DNA: TGTGCCAGCACTGTGGGGGTGGGATGTAAAGAGACCCACACCTTC; CDR3 protein: CASTVGVGCKETHTF
clone size: NA; D gene: TRBD2; V gene: TRBV9; J gene: TRBJ2-1; CDR3 DNA: TGTGCCAGCAGCCCTGTAGCGGGGGGGGCCAGAAATGAGCAGTTCTTC; CDR3 protein: CASSPVAGGARNEQFF
clone size: NA; D gene: NA; V gene: TRBV20-1; J gene: TRBJ1-4; CDR3 DNA: TGCAGTGTTAGAGCCCGGGAAACTGCTGAAAAACTGTTTTTT; CDR3 protein: CSVRARETAEKLFF
clone size: many; D gene: TRBD1; V gene: TRBV3-1; J gene: TRBJ1-2; CDR3 DNA: TGTGCCAGCAGCCCCGGGACAGGCCGTGGCTACACCTTC; CDR3 protein: CASSPGTGRGYTF
clone size: NA; D gene: NA; V gene: TRBV2; J gene: TRBJ1-2; CDR3 DNA: TGTGCCAGCAGTGACGCAAGAGAGGTCGGGGGCTTTACCTTC; CDR3 protein: CASSDAREVGGFTF
clone size: NA; D gene: NA; V gene: TRBV7-9; J gene: TRBJ1-2; CDR3 DNA: TGTGCCAGCAGCTTAGACAGCGGTGGCTACACCTTC; CDR3 protein: CASSLDSGGYTF
clone size: NA; D gene: NA; V gene: TRBV7-2; J gene: TRBJ2-2; CDR3 DNA: TGTGCCAGCAGCGTTGCTGGGTGGTTCACCCAGGACCTGTTTTTT; CDR3 protein: CASSVAGWFTQDLFF
clone size: many; D gene: NA; V gene: TRBV5-4; J gene: TRBJ2-5; CDR3 DNA: TGTGCCAGCAGCTTGCCAGACCCTCCAGAGACCCAGTACTTC; CDR3 protein: CASSLPDPPETQYF
clone size: NA; D gene: NA; V gene: TRBV7-8; J gene: TRBJ1-5; CDR3 DNA: TGTGCCAGCAGCTTAGATCCGGTGGGCTATGGCTACACGCATTTT; CDR3 protein: CASSLDPVGYGYTHF
clone size: NA; D gene: NA; V gene: TRBV7-9; J gene: TRBJ1-3; CDR3 DNA: TGTGCCAGCAGCCCGGAGTGGGGCGGGGAAGTATCCTCTGGAAACACCATATATTTT; CDR3 protein: CASSPEWGGEVSSGNTIYF
clone size: few; D gene: TRBD1; V gene: TRBV20-1; J gene: TRBJ1-2; CDR3 DNA: TGCAGTGCTAGCCTCCTCCCTAGACCGGGACAGGGGGCATTTTCTAACTATGGCTACACCTTC; CDR3 protein: CSASLLPRPGQGAFSNYGYTF
clone size: many; D gene: NA; V gene: TRBV7-2; J gene: TRBJ2-5; CDR3 DNA: TGTGCCAGCAGCACTACCCGCCAAGAGACCCAGTACTTC; CDR3 protein: CASSTTRQETQYF
clone size: NA; D gene: TRBD2; V gene: TRBV7-2; J gene: TRBJ2-7; CDR3 DNA: TGTGCCAGCAGGAAATCACTAGCGGTGAGCTCCTACGAGCAGTACTTC; CDR3 protein: CASRKSLAVSSYEQYF
clone size: many; D gene: TRBD2; V gene: TRBV2; J gene: TRBJ2-7; CDR3 DNA: TGTGCCAGCAGTGTGCCCGCGGGGGGGCCCGAGCAGTACTTC; CDR3 protein: CASSVPAGGPEQYF
clone size: NA; D gene: TRBD2; V gene: TRBV12-3/TRBV12-4; J gene: TRBJ2-1; CDR3 DNA: TGTGCCAGCAGCCGGGGGGACGGAAATGAGGTCTTC; CDR3 protein: CASSRGDGNEVF
clone size: NA; D gene: NA; V gene: TRBV2; J gene: TRBJ2-2; CDR3 DNA: TGTGCCAGCAGACCCAGGCAGCCAAACACCGGGGAGCTGTTTTTT; CDR3 protein: CASRPRQPNTGELFF
clone size: once; D gene: NA; V gene: TRBV7-2; J gene: TRBJ2-3; CDR3 DNA: TGTGCCAGCAGCCCGCGACCAAATGCACCCCTCCACTTGCAGTATTTT; CDR3 protein: CASSPRPNAPLHLQYF
clone size: once; D gene: NA; V gene: TRBV10-3; J gene: TRBJ2-7; CDR3 DNA: TGTGCCAGCAGGGTAACAGGGCGTTACGAGCAGTACTTC; CDR3 protein: CASRVTGRYEQYF
clone size: few; D gene: TRBD2; V gene: TRBV10-3; J gene: TRBJ2-3; CDR3 DNA: TGTGCCAGCACGCTTAGCGGGAGAGGGGCAGATACGCAGTATTTT; CDR3 protein: CASTLSGRGADTQYF
clone size: NA; D gene: NA; V gene: TRBV5-5; J gene: TRBJ1-5; CDR3 DNA: TGTGCCAGCACCACTGGGGGGGAGCCCCAGCATTTT; CDR3 protein: CASTTGGEPQHF
clone size: NA; D gene: NA; V gene: TRBV9; J gene: TRBJ1-3; CDR3 DNA: TGTGCCAGCAGCCCCAACCACATGGGGGGAGCCACCATATATTTT; CDR3 protein: CASSPNHMGGATIYF
clone size: many; D gene: TRBD1; V gene: TRBV7-9; J gene: TRBJ1-4; CDR3 DNA: TGTGCCAGCAGCCTCAGGACAGGGGGCGAAAAACTGTTTTTT; CDR3 protein: CASSLRTGGEKLFF
clone size: NA; D gene: NA; V gene: TRBV12-5; J gene: TRBJ2-3; CDR3 DNA: TGTGCTAGTGGTTTTTCCGGGGACACAGATACGCAGTATTTT; CDR3 protein: CASGFSGDTDTQYF
clone size: NA; D gene: NA; V gene: TRBV7-8; J gene: TRBJ1-6; CDR3 DNA: TGTGCCAGCAGCTTAGACGCCAATCAGCCCCAGCATTTTCACTTT; CDR3 protein: CASSLDANQPQHFHF
clone size: many; D gene: NA; V gene: TRBV7-2; J gene: TRBJ1-1; CDR3 DNA: TGTGCCAGCAGCTTAGCAGGGCTCACTGAAGCTTTCTTT; CDR3 protein: CASSLAGLTEAFF
clone size: NA; D gene: NA; V gene: TRBV6-1; J gene: TRBJ1-6; CDR3 DNA: TGTGCCAGCAGTGCCGGGTCTCCGGCGGGTTCACCCCTCCACTTT; CDR3 protein: CASSAGSPAGSPLHF
clone size: NA; D gene: NA; V gene: TRBV19; J gene: TRBJ2-5; CDR3 DNA: TGTGCCAGTAGTCCCCTGGGGCTAGCCGATCAAGAGACCCAGTACTTC; CDR3 protein: CASSPLGLADQETQYF
clone size: few; D gene: NA; V gene: TRBV7-3; J gene: TRBJ1-2; CDR3 DNA: TGTGCCAGCAGCGACGGGACCGGCTATGGCTACACCTTC; CDR3 protein: CASSDGTGYGYTF
clone size: NA; D gene: NA; V gene: TRBV20-1; J gene: TRBJ1-6; CDR3 DNA: TGCAGTGCTAGGATTCAGAGGGATTCACCCCTCCACTTT; CDR3 protein: CSARIQRDSPLHF
clone size: many; D gene: NA; V gene: TRBV12-3/TRBV12-4; J gene: TRBJ1-1; CDR3 DNA: TGTGCCAGCAGCCAGGGGCGAATGAACACTGAAGCTTTCTTT; CDR3 protein: CASSQGRMNTEAFF
clone size: NA; D gene: NA; V gene: TRBV5-5; J gene: TRBJ2-1; CDR3 DNA: TGTGCCAGCAGCTTGGGACAGGTTAATGAGCAGTTCTTC; CDR3 protein: CASSLGQVNEQFF
clone size: many; D gene: NA; V gene: TRBV6-2/TRBV6-3; J gene: TRBJ1-1; CDR3 DNA: TGTGCCAGCAGTAGACGGGACAATACTTACACTGAAGCTTTCTTT; CDR3 protein: CASSRRDNTYTEAFF